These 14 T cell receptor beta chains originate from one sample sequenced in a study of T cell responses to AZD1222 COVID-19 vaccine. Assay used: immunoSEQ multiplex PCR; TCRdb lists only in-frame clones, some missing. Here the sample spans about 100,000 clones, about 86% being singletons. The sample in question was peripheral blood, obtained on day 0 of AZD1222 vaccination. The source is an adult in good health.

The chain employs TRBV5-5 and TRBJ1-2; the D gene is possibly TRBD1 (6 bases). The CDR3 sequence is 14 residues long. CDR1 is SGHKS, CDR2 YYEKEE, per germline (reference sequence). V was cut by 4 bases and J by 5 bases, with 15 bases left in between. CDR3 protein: CASSLPGGKYGYTF. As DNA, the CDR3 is TGTGCCAGCAGCCTCCCCGGGGGCAAATATGGCTACACCTTC.

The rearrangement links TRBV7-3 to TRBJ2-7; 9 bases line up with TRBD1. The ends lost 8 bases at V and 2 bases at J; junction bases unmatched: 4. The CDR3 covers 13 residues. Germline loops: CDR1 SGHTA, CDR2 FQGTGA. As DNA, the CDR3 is TGTGCCAGCTTTGGGACAGGGCCCTACGAGCAGTACTTC. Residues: CASFGTGPYEQYF.

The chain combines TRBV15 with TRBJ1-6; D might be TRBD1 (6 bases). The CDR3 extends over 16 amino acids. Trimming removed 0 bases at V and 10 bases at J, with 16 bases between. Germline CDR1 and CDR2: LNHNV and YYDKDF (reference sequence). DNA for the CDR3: TGTGCCACCAGCAGAGAAACAGGGAGAGTCGGGTCACCCCTCCACTTT. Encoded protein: CATSRETGRVGSPLHF.

The CDR3 loop reads CATTSWGSYEQYF. CDR3 nucleotide sequence: TGTGCCACAACCTCTTGGGGTAGCTACGAGCAGTACTTC. The gene calls are TRBV7-9 and TRBJ2-7, with D uncertain. The CDR3 loop spans 13 amino acids. Germline lookup yields CDR1 SEHNR and CDR2 FQNEAQ (reference sequence). V gave up 10 bases and J gave up 3 bases, with 16 bases separating them.

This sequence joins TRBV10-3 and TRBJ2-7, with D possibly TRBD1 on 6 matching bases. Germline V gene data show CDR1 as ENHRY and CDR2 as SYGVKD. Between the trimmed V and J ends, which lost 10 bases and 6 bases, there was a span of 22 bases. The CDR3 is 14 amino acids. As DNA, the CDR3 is TGTGCCAGCACCCCCGGGCTTTCCAGGGGCGAGCAGTACTTC. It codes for CASTPGLSRGEQYF.

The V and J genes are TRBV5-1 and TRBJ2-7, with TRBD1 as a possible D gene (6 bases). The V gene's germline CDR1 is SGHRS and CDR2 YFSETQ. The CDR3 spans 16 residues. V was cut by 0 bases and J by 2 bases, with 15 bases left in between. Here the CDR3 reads CASSLEARAGAYEQYF. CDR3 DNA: TGCGCCAGCAGCTTGGAAGCCCGGGCAGGGGCCTACGAGCAGTACTTC.

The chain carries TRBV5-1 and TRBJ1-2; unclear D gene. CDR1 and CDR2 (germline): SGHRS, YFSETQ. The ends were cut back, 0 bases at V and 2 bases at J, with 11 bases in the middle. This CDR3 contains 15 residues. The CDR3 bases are TGCGCCAGCAGCTTGGTGGCAGAGCGAAACTATGGCTACACCTTC. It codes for CASSLVAERNYGYTF.

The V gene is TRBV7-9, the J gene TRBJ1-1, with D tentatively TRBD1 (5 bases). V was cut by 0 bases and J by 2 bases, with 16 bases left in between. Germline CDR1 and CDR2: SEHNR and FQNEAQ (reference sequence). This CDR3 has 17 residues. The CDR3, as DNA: TGTGCCAGCAGCTTAGCGTCGGCGTGGGGCCCCAACACTGAAGCTTTCTTT. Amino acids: CASSLASAWGPNTEAFF.

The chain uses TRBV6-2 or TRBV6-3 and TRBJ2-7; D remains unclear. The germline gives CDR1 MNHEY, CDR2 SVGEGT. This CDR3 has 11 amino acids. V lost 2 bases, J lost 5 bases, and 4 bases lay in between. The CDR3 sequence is CASSYRDEQYF. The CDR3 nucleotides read TGTGCCAGCAGTTACCGTGACGAGCAGTACTTC.

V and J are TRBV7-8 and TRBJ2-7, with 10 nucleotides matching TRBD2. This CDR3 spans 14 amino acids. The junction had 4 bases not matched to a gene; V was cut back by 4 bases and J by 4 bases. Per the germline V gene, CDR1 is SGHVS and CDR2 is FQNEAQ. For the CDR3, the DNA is TGTGCCAGCAGCTATCCTAGCGGGAGTTACGAGCAGTACTTC. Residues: CASSYPSGSYEQYF.

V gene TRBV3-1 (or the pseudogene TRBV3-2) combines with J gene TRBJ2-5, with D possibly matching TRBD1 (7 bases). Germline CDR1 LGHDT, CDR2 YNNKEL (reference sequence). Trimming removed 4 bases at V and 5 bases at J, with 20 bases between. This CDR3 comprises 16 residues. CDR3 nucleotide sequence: TGTGCCAGCAGCCGACAACCTGGAGGGGGCGGGGAGACCCAGTACTTC. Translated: CASSRQPGGGGETQYF.

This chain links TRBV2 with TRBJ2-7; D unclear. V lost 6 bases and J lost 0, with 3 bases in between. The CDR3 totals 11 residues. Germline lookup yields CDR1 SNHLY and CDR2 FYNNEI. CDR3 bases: TGTGCCAGCAGCTACTCCTACGAGCAGTACTTC. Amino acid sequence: CASSYSYEQYF.

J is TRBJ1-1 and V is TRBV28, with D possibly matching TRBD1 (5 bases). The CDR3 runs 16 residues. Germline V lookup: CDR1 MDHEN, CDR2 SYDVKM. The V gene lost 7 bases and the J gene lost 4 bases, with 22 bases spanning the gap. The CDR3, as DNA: TGTGCCAGCACCTTATGGACCGGGACTACCGCCACTGAAGCTTTCTTT. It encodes CASTLWTGTTATEAFF. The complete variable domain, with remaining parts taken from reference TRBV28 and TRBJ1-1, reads DVKVTQSSRYLVKRTGEKVFLECVQDMDHENMFWYRQDPGLGLRLIYFSYDVKMKEKGDIPEGYSVSREKKERFSLILESASTNQTSMYLCASTLWTGTTATEAFFGQGTRLTVV.

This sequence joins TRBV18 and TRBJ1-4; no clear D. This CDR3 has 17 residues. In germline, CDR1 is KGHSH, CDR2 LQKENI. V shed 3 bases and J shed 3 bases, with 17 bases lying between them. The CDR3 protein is CASSPDLAGSANEKLFF. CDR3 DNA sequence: TGTGCCAGCTCACCTGACCTGGCGGGTTCAGCTAATGAAAAACTGTTTTTT.